Presented here are 4 T cell receptor beta chains from one specimen sequenced in a study of blood T cell repertoires in COVID-19. Generated by immunoSEQ multiplex PCR, the TCRdb table keeps only in-frame clones and is missing some. The repertoire holds around 500,000 clones, with around 89% as singletons. The sample was PBMCs or T cells enriched from blood (not recorded which). The receptors were sampled from a woman between 35 and 50 years old who had recovered from COVID-19.

The gene calls are TRBV9 and TRBJ1-1; D remains unclear. The germline gives CDR1 SGDLS, CDR2 YYNGEE. V gave up 3 bases and J gave up 1 base, with 7 bases separating them. This CDR3 comprises 13 residues. The CDR3 is CASSATENTEAFF. Written as DNA, the CDR3 is TGTGCCAGCAGCGCAACAGAGAACACTGAAGCTTTCTTT. Full variable domain (remainder filled in from reference TRBV9 and TRBJ1-1): DSGVTQTPKHLITATGQRVTLRCSPRSGDLSVYWYQQSLDQGLQFLIQYYNGEERAKGNILERFSAQQFPDLHSELNLSSLELGDSALYFCASSATENTEAFFGQGTRLTVV.

The chain is built from TRBV5-1 and TRBJ2-1; D may be TRBD2 (6 bases). This CDR3 contains 15 residues. The V and J ends lost 4 bases and 0 bases respectively, with 11 bases between them. CDR1 is SGHRS and CDR2 is YFSETQ in the germline V gene. The CDR3 spells CASSPGTSSYNEQFF. DNA for the CDR3: TGCGCCAGCAGCCCCGGGACTTCCTCCTACAATGAGCAGTTCTTC.

This chain connects TRBV19 to TRBJ2-2, with 7 positions matching TRBD1. The CDR3 is 17 amino acids. J lost 2 bases, V lost 5 bases, and 11 bases had no gene match. Germline V CDR1 and CDR2: LNHDA, SQIVND (reference sequence). The CDR3 DNA sequence: TGTGCCAGTAGTGAGGACAGGACTTCCCTCAACACCGGGGAGCTGTTTTTT. Translation gives CASSEDRTSLNTGELFF.

This clone was seen just once. The rearrangement joins TRBV6-4 to TRBJ2-6, with a weak D call TRBD1 (6 bases). V gave up 3 bases and J gave up 0 bases, with 9 bases separating them. Germline CDR1 is MRHNA and CDR2 is SNTAGT. This CDR3 has 16 amino acids. Here the CDR3 DNA reads TGTGCCAGCAGTGATTTCAGGGGCTCTGGGGCCAACGTCCTGACTTTC. It is translated as CASSDFRGSGANVLTF.